The clone carrying this T cell receptor (beta chain) showed up just once. Its antigen remains unidentified. Sequencing used immunoSEQ multiplex PCR; TCRdb keeps in-frame clones, though not all of them. The sample holds some 1 million clones, more than 60% seen once. This record comes from a study of shared clonotypes between healthy human individuals. CD4+ cells underwent separation, giving CD45RA+ naive and CD45RA-negative memory subsets. Study-wide results and caveats: Rarefaction showed sorted-subset sequencing was incomplete despite large depth.

The sequencing sample was made of memory CD4+ T cells sorted from blood. Noted subset: CD45RA-negative fraction. This clonotype originated in a young man in good health.

The CDR3 sequence: CASSQATANQPQHF. CDR3 nucleotides: TGCGCCAGCAGCCAAGCTACAGCAAATCAGCCCCAGCATTTT. V and J are TRBV4-1 and TRBJ1-5; D not resolved. CDR1 is MGHRA and CDR2 is YSYEKL in the germline V gene. The CDR3 sequence is 14 residues long. With 1 base removed from V and 4 bases from J, the gap between germline ends came to 8 bases.